What follows are 25 T cell receptor beta chains derived from one specimen sequenced in a study of T cells after yellow fever vaccination. TCRdb used MiXCR to reprocess the 5' RACE reads, holding one entry per CDR3 protein. This table holds 400,000 or so distinct CDR3 sequences, 6.2% found once. The source was PBMCs, collected 5 days after the yellow fever booster vaccination. Receptors originate from a man aged 25-40 years who received the YFV17D yellow fever vaccine.

The chain has TRBV6-2 or TRBV6-3 and TRBJ2-5; D is undetermined. V dropped 3 bases and J dropped 5 bases, with 13 bases sitting between them. The CDR3 contains 14 residues. Germline V gives CDR1 MNHEY, CDR2 SVGEGT. CDR3 coding DNA: TGTGCCAGCAGTTATTCGAGCTACTCGGAGACCCAGTACTTC. Translation gives CASSYSSYSETQYF.

This clonotype was picked up a small number of times. This chain links TRBV28 with TRBJ2-5; TRBD1 matches at 7 bases. The CDR3 contains 13 residues. V trimming: 7 bases; J trimming: 5 bases; junction bases outside the gene matches: 7. CDR1 is MDHEN and CDR2 is SYDVKM in the germline V gene. Here the CDR3 DNA reads TGTGCCAGCAAGCGAGGGGGCCGCGAGACCCAGTACTTC. This codes for CASKRGGRETQYF.

This clonotype has more than one count but fewer than ten. The chain combines TRBV5-5 with TRBJ2-3, with D maybe TRBD1 (6 bases). The germline gives CDR1 SGHKS, CDR2 YYEKEE (reference sequence). V lost 3 bases and J 2 bases, leaving 16 bases between the germline ends. This CDR3 has 16 amino acids. CDR3 sequence: CASSSSGTTYTDTQYF. CDR3 coding DNA: TGTGCCAGCAGCTCTTCCGGGACAACATACACAGATACGCAGTATTTT.

The chain links TRBV7-3 to TRBJ2-2; a weak D match, TRBD2 (5 bases). CDR3 length: 12 residues. With 5 bases removed from V and 6 bases from J, the gap between germline ends came to 7 bases. CDR1 and CDR2 (germline): SGHTA, FQGTGA. CDR3 sequence reads: CASSGSPGELFF. In DNA, the CDR3 is TGTGCCAGCAGCGGGAGTCCCGGGGAGCTGTTTTTT.

A remark on this clonotype: As the CDR3 is not closed by the conserved phenylalanine or tryptophan, this likely results from a read error. The DNA is omitted, as the CDR3 cannot be located on it reliably, and the CDR3 follows TCRdb's listing. This chain links TRBV7-9 with TRBJ1-2; the table assigns TRBD1, which was not confirmed against the DNA. CDR1 is SEHNR and CDR2 is FQNEAQ in the germline V gene (reference sequence). The CDR3 comprises 14 residues, both ends counted. CDR3 loop: CASSPDSLWRGLEL.

This clonotype was counted ten times or more. The chain links TRBV19 to TRBJ1-5; 9 bases are a match to TRBD1. CDR3 length: 14 amino acids. Germline assignment: CDR1 LNHDA and CDR2 SQIVND (reference sequence). J was trimmed by 6 bases and V by 5 bases; bases with no gene match: 5. CDR3 sequence: CASSPGQGSQPQHF. The CDR3 DNA is TGTGCCAGTAGTCCGGGACAGGGAAGTCAGCCCCAGCATTTT.

V usage is TRBV20-1 and J usage is TRBJ1-5; the D is unclear. With 3 bases removed from V and 4 bases from J, the gap between germline ends came to 7 bases. CDR3 length: 12 amino acids. Looked up from germline, CDR1 is DFQATT and CDR2 is SNEGSKA (reference sequence). The CDR3 DNA is TGCAGTGCTAGGTTCCCTAATCAGCCCCAGCATTTT. It yields the protein CSARFPNQPQHF.

The chain has TRBV10-3 and TRBJ2-5; a possible D gene is TRBD1 (6 bases). The CDR3 sequence is 19 residues long. CDR1 and CDR2 from the germline V gene are ENHRY and SYGVKD. Trimming cost V 11 bases and J 4 bases, with 35 bases left between them. This CDR3 reads CACSEPRPPTGTPGETQYF. The DNA of the CDR3 is TGTGCCTGCAGTGAGCCCCGGCCTCCTACCGGGACACCAGGAGAGACCCAGTACTTC.

This clonotype occurred a few times. The chain recombines TRBV19 with TRBJ2-3; perhaps TRBD1 as D (5 bases). Trimming left V 6 bases short and J 4 bases short, with 14 bases between. The CDR3 consists of 14 residues. Germline-derived CDR1 and CDR2 are LNHDA and SQIVND (reference sequence). The CDR3 here is CASSDSPGADTQYF. CDR3 in DNA: TGTGCCAGTAGCGACAGTCCGGGCGCAGATACGCAGTATTTT. Variable domain in full (rest from reference TRBV19 and TRBJ2-3): DGGITQSPKYLFRKEGQNVTLSCEQNLNHDAMYWYRQDPGQGLRLIYYSQIVNDFQKGDIAEGYSVSREKKESFPLTVTSAQKNPTAFYLCASSDSPGADTQYFGPGTRLTVL.

This chain links TRBV7-8 with TRBJ2-2; D perhaps matches TRBD1 (6 bases). The CDR3 is made up of 16 amino acids. Germline V CDR1 and CDR2: SGHVS, FQNEAQ. Trimming took 6 bases from V and 0 from J, leaving 14 bases between them. CDR3 coding DNA: TGTGCCAGCAGTCGTACAGGGACGACGAACACCGGGGAGCTGTTTTTT. Protein sequence: CASSRTGTTNTGELFF.

This clonotype was recorded many times. The chain couples TRBV29-1 to TRBJ1-1; 10 positions agree with TRBD1. CDR3 length: 14 amino acids. Trimming at V came to 6 bases and at J to 0 bases, leaving 4 bases not matched to a gene. CDR1 and CDR2 (germline): SQVTM, ANQGSEA. The CDR3 DNA sequence: TGCAGCGTGGGGACAGGGGCCATGAACACTGAAGCTTTCTTT. Residues: CSVGTGAMNTEAFF. Together with reference TRBV29-1 and TRBJ1-1, the CDR3 gives the full variable domain: SAVISQKPSRDICQRGTSLTIQCQVDSQVTMMFWYRQQPGQSLTLIATANQGSEATYESGFVIDKFPISRPNLTFSTLTVSNMSPEDSSIYLCSVGTGAMNTEAFFGQGTRLTVV.

This clonotype is a singleton in its sample. One end of the junction varies from germline; a read error may be responsible. The chain carries TRBV10-3 and TRBJ1-4; D is possibly TRBD1 (5 bases). The CDR3 is made up of 15 amino acids. Germline CDR1 and CDR2: ENHRY and SYGVKD. The CDR3 DNA follows: TGTGCCATCAGTGAGCGGCCGGCCGACAGTGAAAAACAGTTTTTT. Its protein product is CAISERPADSEKQFF.

This clonotype came up a few times. The CDR3 DNA follows: TGCAGTGCAGCCCCCGGAGGGGATAACTATGGCTACACCTTC. Translated, it gives CSAAPGGDNYGYTF. The chain carries TRBV20-1 and TRBJ1-2, with D possibly TRBD1 on 5 matching bases. The V gene lost 6 bases and the J gene lost 1 base, with 15 bases spanning the gap. CDR1 is DFQATT and CDR2 is SNEGSKA in the germline V gene (reference sequence). The CDR3 length is 14 residues.

This clonotype was counted only a few times. J is TRBJ2-7 and V is TRBV20-1; 7 bases line up with TRBD2. The CDR3 consists of 14 residues. CDR1 and CDR2 (germline): DFQATT, SNEGSKA (reference sequence). The V segment lost 1 base and the J segment 2 bases; nucleotides outside the gene matches: 5. The chain's CDR3 is CSARARDYPYEQYF. Written as DNA, the CDR3 is TGCAGTGCTAGAGCCCGGGACTACCCCTACGAGCAGTACTTC.

This clonotype was seen many times. The chain couples TRBV20-1 to TRBJ2-7, with unresolved D. Germline CDR1 and CDR2: DFQATT and SNEGSKA (reference sequence). The V and J ends lost 5 bases and 2 bases respectively, with 4 bases between them. This CDR3 region has 10 residues. CDR3 sequence reads: CSAATYEQYF. DNA of the CDR3: TGCAGTGCTGCGACCTACGAGCAGTACTTC.

The chain joins TRBV19 to TRBJ2-5; 10 positions match TRBD1. There are 13 residues in the CDR3. The germline V gene encodes CDR1 LNHDA and CDR2 SQIVND (reference sequence). Unmatched junction bases numbered 4, after V lost 10 bases and J lost 2 bases. CDR3 DNA sequence: TGTGCCACTCGGGACAGGGGTCAAGAGACCCAGTACTTC. Amino acids: CATRDRGQETQYF.

This clonotype has ten or more counts. This sequence joins TRBV7-2 and TRBJ2-1, with TRBD1 matching over 8 bases. V trimming: 3 bases; J trimming: 3 bases; junction bases outside the gene matches: 4. This CDR3 is 15 amino acids long. From germline, CDR1 is SGHTA and CDR2 FQGNSA. The CDR3 spells CASSFDRGGYNEQFF. The CDR3 nucleotides read TGTGCCAGCAGCTTCGACAGGGGAGGCTACAATGAGCAGTTCTTC.

This clonotype turned up a few times. The chain couples TRBV27 to TRBJ2-1; 9 bases fit TRBD1. Trimming took 5 bases from V and 8 from J; bases not matched to a gene: 10. The CDR3 is 15 residues long. Germline V gene data show CDR1 as MNHEY and CDR2 as SMNVEV (reference sequence). The CDR3 reads CASSLPGTGFDEQFF. DNA of the CDR3: TGTGCCAGCAGTCTACCCGGGACAGGGTTCGATGAGCAGTTCTTC.

This clonotype was detected only a few times. This chain links TRBV10-3 with TRBJ2-3; weak D call: TRBD1 (5 bases). Germline V gene lookup returns CDR1 ENHRY and CDR2 SYGVKD. The V end lost 3 bases, the J end lost 9 bases, and 13 bases lay between the germline ends. The CDR3 runs 13 residues. CDR3 residues: CAISEVEKGTQYF. CDR3 in DNA: TGTGCCATCAGTGAAGTGGAAAAGGGGACGCAGTATTTT.

The CDR3 coding sequence is TGTGCCAGCAGCTTAAAGGACTCCTACACCGGGGAGCTGTTTTTT. Translating gives CASSLKDSYTGELFF. The chain is built from TRBV7-8 and TRBJ2-2; D may be TRBD2 (5 bases). From germline, CDR1 is SGHVS and CDR2 FQNEAQ. The CDR3 covers 15 residues. Trimming left V 2 bases short and J 3 bases short, with 10 bases between.

This clonotype was counted ten times or more. This chain links TRBV5-1 with TRBJ2-1; 10 nucleotides line up with TRBD2. CDR1 and CDR2 (germline): SGHRS, YFSETQ. The CDR3 runs to 18 residues. Trimming removed 3 bases from V and 1 base from J; junction bases left unmatched: 10. The CDR3 region is CASSSGLAPRGSYNEQFF. The DNA for the CDR3 is TGCGCCAGCAGCTCGGGACTAGCGCCCAGAGGATCCTACAATGAGCAGTTCTTC.

This clonotype came up a few times. The chain links TRBV14 to TRBJ2-6; 7 nucleotides line up with TRBD1. Germline CDR1 and CDR2: SGHDN and FVKESK. CDR3 length equals 17 residues. The ends lost 4 bases at V and 0 bases at J; junction bases unmatched: 6. The CDR3 region is CASSPRDSFSGANVLTF. CDR3 bases: TGTGCCAGCAGCCCCCGGGACAGCTTCTCTGGGGCCAACGTCCTGACTTTC.

This clonotype has at least ten counts. The rearrangement links TRBV7-2 to TRBJ1-3; no firm D call. V was shortened by 1 base and J by 4 bases, with 5 bases between the two germline ends. From germline, CDR1 is SGHTA and CDR2 FQGNSA. The CDR3 is made up of 13 amino acids. The CDR3: CASSLVPGNTIYF. CDR3 nucleotide sequence: TGTGCCAGCAGCTTAGTACCCGGAAACACCATATATTTT.

A few counts support this clonotype. The chain joins TRBV7-2 to TRBJ2-7; D gene unclear. The CDR3 covers 15 residues. Germline CDR1 SGHTA, CDR2 FQGNSA. With 5 bases removed from V and 2 bases from J, the gap between germline ends came to 16 bases. The CDR3 DNA reads TGTGCCAGCAGCCCTAGGCGAGAGGTAACCTACGAGCAGTACTTC. This codes for CASSPRREVTYEQYF. Complete variable domain (other parts from reference TRBV7-2 and TRBJ2-7): GAGVSQSPSNKVTEKGKDVELRCDPISGHTALYWYRQSLGQGLEFLIYFQGNSAPDKSGLPSDRFSAERTGGSVSTLTIQRTQQEDSAVYLCASSPRREVTYEQYFGPGTRLTVT.

This clonotype was detected many times. The chain joins TRBV5-1 to TRBJ2-7; D tentatively fits TRBD1 or TRBD2 (5 bases each). This CDR3 has 15 residues. CDR1 and CDR2 (germline): SGHRS, YFSETQ. Trimming stripped 0 bases from V and 3 bases from J, with 13 bases between. The CDR3 sequence is CASSLAGTNVYEQYF. The CDR3 coding sequence is TGCGCCAGCAGCTTGGCCGGGACCAATGTCTACGAGCAGTACTTC.